The present T cell receptor (beta chain) was sequenced within a study of chemoradiotherapy in HPV16-positive cancers. At the level of the study: Functional T-cell assays on two HPV16-positive patients' cells defined candidate HPV-specific clones and common TCR motifs.

A word on this clone: The antigen is undetermined.

Per germline, CDR1 SGHVS and CDR2 FNYEAQ. The CDR3 contains 15 residues. Trimming left V 5 bases short and J 4 bases short, with 17 bases between. Repeated repertoire sampling spanned the course of chemoradiotherapy. The repertoire was sequenced with immunoSEQ multiplex PCR; TCRdb's copy has only in-frame clones and lacks some. The repertoire holds 9,500 to 15,000 clones, approximately 78% seen once, with 2% to 2.5% in the top ten. Study-wide results and caveats: Functional assays defining HPV-specific T cells used only a couple of HPV16-positive patients.

This specimen was taken from a patient who underwent chemoradiotherapy. This clonotype was obtained from a human donor with HPV-associated anogenital cancer. J is TRBJ1-2 and V is TRBV7-6; possibly TRBD1 for D (6 bases). CDR3 bases: TGTGCCAGCAGCCAAAGGGCAGGGGAGGGCTATGGCTACACCTTC. This translates into CASSQRAGEGYGYTF.